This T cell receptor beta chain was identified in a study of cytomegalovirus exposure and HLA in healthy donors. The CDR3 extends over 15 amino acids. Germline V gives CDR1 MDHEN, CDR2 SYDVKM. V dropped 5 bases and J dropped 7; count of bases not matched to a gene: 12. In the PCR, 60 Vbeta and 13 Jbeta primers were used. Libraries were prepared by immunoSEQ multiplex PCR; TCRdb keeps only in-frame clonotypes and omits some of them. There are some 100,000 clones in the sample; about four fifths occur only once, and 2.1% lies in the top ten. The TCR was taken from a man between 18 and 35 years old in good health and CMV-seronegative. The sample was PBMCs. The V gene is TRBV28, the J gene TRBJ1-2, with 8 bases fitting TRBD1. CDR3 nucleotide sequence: TGTGCCAGCAGTATGATGGACAGGGATTACGGTGGCTACACCTTC. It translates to CASSMMDRDYGGYTF.